The T cell receptor beta chain under discussion was sequenced for a study of cytomegalovirus exposure and HLA in healthy donors (dated by TCRdb to about 2017). Context from the whole study: According to an earlier analysis of several hundred of the donors, about 190 million T cells yielded over 90 million unique TCR beta sequences and approximately 300 Gb of sequence data. An early release covering around 630 HLA-typed donors comprised 300 to 350 gigabases of sequencing data and 85 million to 100 million unique TCR sequences. Of the roughly 400 genotyped donors, 65% to 90% fell in the genetic ancestry cluster associated with self-reported Caucasian donors. The study was designed to test whether signatures of past pathogen exposure could be identified by cataloging public T cell receptors. Using immunosequencing, the study profiled T cell repertoires from about 620 subjects and related those repertoires to cytomegalovirus serostatus. A separate validation cohort of roughly 120 different subjects was used in addition to the 666-subject first cohort. To predict cytomegalovirus infection status, the study combined high-throughput TCR immunosequencing, statistical association of individual TCRs with disease status, and machine learning. A later analysis re-analyzed previously published TCR beta repertoires from approximately 700 donors and added high-resolution HLA genotyping to study TCR occurrence patterns. Rather than using new phenotypic data, the later analysis identified candidate immune exposures from TCR beta sequences and from how often those sequences occurred across donors. To decide whether each TCR beta V gene segment behaved as functional or pseudogenic, an earlier analysis of some 570 of the donors relied on high-throughput TCR beta sequencing. Donor age, sex, ethnicity and CMV serostatus were compiled alongside the repertoire data. In a later genetic analysis, genome-wide SNP genotypes for about three fifths of the roughly 670 donors were used, and that subset was treated as a discovery cohort. All discovery cohort repertoires had been generated on a single sequencing platform. HLA typing covered class I and class II loci at four-digit resolution. Typing coverage varied by locus: about 620-640 donors for A, B, C, DRB1 and DQB1; approximately 500 for DQA1; over 600 for DPA1; fewer than 480 for DPB1. Roughly 5 DR-DQ haplotypes were handled as single units for association and clustering because linkage in the cohort was strong. Among 300 to 450 genotyped donors of the cohort, an average of around 240,000 unique TCR beta nucleotide sequences were sequenced per donor, around 20% of them non-productive. On the study overall, not on this receptor specifically: An association between a missense DCLRE1C variant and V-gene and J-gene trimming of TCR beta chains was found in a later genetic analysis and replicated in an independent cohort. In the study, 150 to 200 TCR beta chains were listed as associated with cytomegalovirus. In an earlier analysis of some 550 of the donors, most TCR beta V segments were observed in productive rearrangements about 90% or about 30% of the time, broadly matching IMGT annotations. A later analysis associated about 18,000 TCR beta sequences with specific HLA alleles at a false discovery rate of 0.05. A group of highly shared sequence variants was considered likely to be a technical artifact of the sequencing pipeline. Only TCR beta chains were sequenced in this cohort, and the absence of alpha or paired-chain data limited detectable features. Strong co-occurrence of HLA alleles, especially DR and DQ, made assigning TCR associations to individual alleles difficult. Seventeen rarely observed V segments, including chromosome 9 orphons, were excluded from the earlier analysis of approximately 500 of the donors because counts were too low. Roughly uniform sequencing depth across donors was assumed in presence/absence analyses, although this assumption may not hold. In vitro tests confirmed that a few of the cytomegalovirus-associated TCR beta chains recognize cytomegalovirus antigens. In both the original and validation cohorts, the classifier was reported to diagnose cytomegalovirus status with high specificity and sensitivity. Most TCR sequences were seen in very few donors, while some public TCRs were found in many individuals. In a later analysis, HLA-associated TCR beta chains were found to be more clonally expanded and to have lower generation probabilities than equally common non-associated chains. Because some donors lacked HLA typing at each locus, the association tests relied only on the typed subset. Linkage disequilibrium might explain the correlated functional status among segregating V segments, but an unknown experimental factor could not be excluded. According to a later genetic analysis, donors in an Asian-associated ancestry cluster had fewer N-insertions in productive TCRs than the roughly 700-donor mean. It was suggested by the authors that the approach could potentially be generalized to other disease states and immunological phenotypes. According to a later analysis, most CMV-associated TCR beta chains appeared to be HLA-restricted, and the HLA associations seemed to be driven largely by CMV exposure. In a later analysis, several top co-occurrence clusters were reported to appear linked to parvovirus B19, influenza, CMV and Epstein-Barr virus. Because the 87-base-pair reads could not distinguish some IMGT-functional V segments, including TRBV6-2 and TRBV6-3, those segments were excluded. According to a later analysis, TCR association rates differed among HLA loci, with DRB1 alleles showing the most associated TCRs and HLA-C alleles showing the fewest. A further reported finding was that TCR beta sequences accurately predicted the HLA-A and HLA-B alleles for most subjects in the first cohort. Immune exposure information for the cohort was limited to CMV serostatus.

In total, 600 or so healthy bone marrow donors made up the cohort. At the time of sampling, every cohort member was nominally healthy, though immune exposures that went unrecorded were likely present. The donor tested CMV seronegative, placing the donor among the 350 to 400 seronegative members of the cohort. A peripheral blood sample was provided by each donor, and peripheral blood mononuclear cells were used for TCR beta sequencing. Genomic DNA was extracted from the blood cell samples with the Qiagen DNeasy Blood Extraction Kit. From a lookup of the germline V gene, CDR1 and CDR2 are MDHEN and SYDVKM. Between the V and J ends, shortened by 3 bases and 7 bases respectively, the junction contains 12 bases. Measured from the cysteine to the phenylalanine, the CDR3 is 14 residues long. The only DNA kept is the CDR3, 42 bases in frame from the first base. As for this clone: The target of this receptor is not known. No qualities accompany the bases; no much larger clone lies one base away.

Libraries came from the immunoSEQ multiplex PCR assay. For the multiplex PCR, a mixture combining 60 forward primers for TCR Vbeta segments and 13 reverse primers for TCR Jbeta segments was used. The CDR3 region of rearranged TCR beta genes was amplified from genomic DNA with a multiplex PCR assay. The amplified TCR beta libraries were sequenced on the Illumina HiSeq System as 87-base-pair reads. Turning to the authors' computational methods: A later analysis tallied about 77 million unique TCR beta chains across the 666 repertoires, and some 12 million of those chains were shared by two or more donors. A nearest-neighbor algorithm error-corrected the raw reads and collapsed the reads into unique sequences, merging closely related sequences to remove PCR and sequencing errors. To assign V, D and J gene segments, CDR3 sequences were aligned to IMGT reference sequences. Each retained sequence needed at least a six-nucleotide match to both a V gene segment and a J gene segment. A rearrangement counted as productive if the CDR3 had no stop codons and remained in frame with V and J, and every other rearrangement counted as non-productive. Following IMGT convention, CDR3 was defined as the stretch from the second conserved V-encoded cysteine to the conserved J-encoded phenylalanine. In an earlier analysis of roughly 610 of the donors, sequences lacking an unambiguous match to a single V gene segment were excluded. In an earlier analysis of some 590 of the donors, V segments were called functional above 56.7% productive rearrangements and were called segregating when the between-donor standard deviation exceeded 5%. A statistical classification framework was developed to diagnose cytomegalovirus status using the catalog of TCR beta chain sequences. A later analysis assigned V and J genes by comparing TCR nucleotide sequences with IMGT/GENE-DB human TR gene sequences. A later analysis assigned CDR3 sequences and most-parsimonious VDJ recombination scenarios with the TCRdist pipeline. In a later analysis, each TCR beta chain was defined by its CDR3 amino acid sequence together with its V-gene family, and reads without a unique V-gene family were excluded. In a later analysis, a few hundred highly shared, low-generation-probability nucleotide sequences were removed to address suspected cross-contamination and a sequencing artifact. For each public chain, a later analysis derived a clonal expansion index from normalized ranks of inferred template counts within each repertoire. Generation probabilities in a later analysis came from a VDJ recombination model fitted to out-of-frame rearrangements, and those results were checked against IGoR. In a later analysis, TCR-TCR, TCR-HLA and TCR-CMV co-occurrence was scored with hypergeometric tests, and a repertoire-size bias correction was applied to TCR pairs. To estimate false discovery rates, a later analysis permuted the HLA or CMV assignments 20 times. A later analysis grouped co-occurring TCRs with DBSCAN, adding TCRdist sequence similarity when clustering within HLA-allele-positive subsets. Co-occurrence clustering excluded repertoires with fewer than 30,000 or more than 120,000 public chains, plus five with anomalous nucleotide sharing. TCRdb provides this immuneACCESS table in a form limited to in-frame rearrangements. Some clones are lacking; in checked studies, under half of them reflect an unresolved V gene, and why the rest are absent is not known. That table gives V, J and clone size, and the DNA gave D and trimming. Here the sample has some 190,000 clones; roughly 87% occur a single time. 1% to 1.4% of the sample is taken by the ten largest.

The V gene is TRBV28 and the J gene is TRBJ1-4; the D gene cannot be resolved reliably. Sequencing used PBMCs. The TCR originated in a boy aged 2-15 years in good health and CMV-seronegative. The DNA reads as follows: TGTGCCAGCAGTTTGTGGCAAGTTGGTGAAAAACTGTTTTTT. This sequence encodes CASSLWQVGEKLFF.